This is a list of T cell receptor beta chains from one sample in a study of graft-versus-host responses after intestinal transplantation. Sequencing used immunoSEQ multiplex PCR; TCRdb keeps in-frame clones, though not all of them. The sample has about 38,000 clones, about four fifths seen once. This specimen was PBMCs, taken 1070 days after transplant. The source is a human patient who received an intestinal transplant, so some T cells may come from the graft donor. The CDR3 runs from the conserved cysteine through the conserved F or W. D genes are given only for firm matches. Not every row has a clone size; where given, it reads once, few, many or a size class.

CDR3 DNA: TGTGCCAGCAGCGCCCGGAGGAGGGATGAAAAACTGTTTTTT
CDR3 protein: CASSARRRDEKLFF
J gene: TRBJ1-4
V gene: TRBV6-6
clone size: NA
D gene: NA

CDR3 DNA: TGTGCCAGCAGCTTGGCCGGGACATATACCGGGGAGCTGTTTTTT
CDR3 protein: CASSLAGTYTGELFF
J gene: TRBJ2-2
V gene: TRBV5-4
clone size: NA
D gene: NA

CDR3 DNA: TGTGCCAGTAAGGATGCAGGGGGCTCACCCCTCCACTTT
CDR3 protein: CASKDAGGSPLHF
J gene: TRBJ1-6
V gene: TRBV19
clone size: NA
D gene: TRBD1

CDR3 DNA: TGCGCCAGCAGCTTGTGGGAGCTAGCGGGGGGACAAGAGACCCAGTACTTC
CDR3 protein: CASSLWELAGGQETQYF
J gene: TRBJ2-5
V gene: TRBV5-1
clone size: NA
D gene: TRBD2

CDR3 DNA: TGTGCCAGCAGTGACGAGGGGCGCGCCACAGATACGCAGTATTTT
CDR3 protein: CASSDEGRATDTQYF
J gene: TRBJ2-3
V gene: TRBV6-4
clone size: NA
D gene: NA

CDR3 DNA: TGTGCCAGCAGTGAAGACACAGCGGGTGGAAACACCATATATTTT
CDR3 protein: CASSEDTAGGNTIYF
J gene: TRBJ1-3
V gene: TRBV6-1
clone size: once
D gene: NA

CDR3 DNA: TGCGCCAGCAGCTTGGACGGGATCGGGGAGCTGTTTTTT
CDR3 protein: CASSLDGIGELFF
J gene: TRBJ2-2
V gene: TRBV5-1
clone size: NA
D gene: NA

CDR3 DNA: TGCAGCGTTGAAGGCGGGAGGATCAACGAGCAGTACTTC
CDR3 protein: CSVEGGRINEQYF
J gene: TRBJ2-7
V gene: TRBV29-1
clone size: NA
D gene: TRBD2

CDR3 DNA: TGTGCCAGCAGTTTAGGCTCCCGCGGGGGCGGGAATGAAAAACTGTTTTTT
CDR3 protein: CASSLGSRGGGNEKLFF
J gene: TRBJ1-4
V gene: TRBV28
clone size: once
D gene: NA

CDR3 DNA: NA
CDR3 protein: CASSSSGAGFNSPLHF
J gene: TRBJ1-6
V gene: TRBV27
clone size: NA
D gene: NA

CDR3 DNA: TGCGCCAGCAGCTCCCAGGGGGGGCCCGGCACAGATACGCAGTATTTT
CDR3 protein: CASSSQGGPGTDTQYF
J gene: TRBJ2-3
V gene: TRBV5-1
clone size: NA
D gene: NA

CDR3 DNA: TGTGCCAGCAGTGAAGGATGGACTAGCCCGCGCCATGAGCAGTTCTTC
CDR3 protein: CASSEGWTSPRHEQFF
J gene: TRBJ2-1
V gene: TRBV6-1
clone size: NA
D gene: TRBD2

CDR3 DNA: TGTGCCTGGAGTGTAGGGGGGACAGGGCAAGAGACCCAGTACTTC
CDR3 protein: CAWSVGGTGQETQYF
J gene: TRBJ2-5
V gene: TRBV30
clone size: NA
D gene: TRBD1

CDR3 DNA: TGTGCCAGCAGTTCTACCTTTCAAGGGGGCCGCGAGCAGTACTTC
CDR3 protein: CASSSTFQGGREQYF
J gene: TRBJ2-7
V gene: TRBV6-5
clone size: NA
D gene: TRBD1

CDR3 DNA: TGCGCCAGCAGACAGGGATCTAACTCGAACACCGGGGAGCTGTTTTTT
CDR3 protein: CASRQGSNSNTGELFF
J gene: TRBJ2-2
V gene: TRBV4-1
clone size: NA
D gene: NA

CDR3 DNA: TGTGCCAGCAGCTTGATGGGAGGGTATAACTATGGCTACACCTTC
CDR3 protein: CASSLMGGYNYGYTF
J gene: TRBJ1-2
V gene: TRBV9
clone size: NA
D gene: NA

CDR3 DNA: TGCGCCAGCAGCTTGGGACAGGGGGCTGAGACCCAGTACTTC
CDR3 protein: CASSLGQGAETQYF
J gene: TRBJ2-5
V gene: TRBV5-1
clone size: NA
D gene: TRBD1

CDR3 DNA: TGTGCAATCGGGACAATTAACACCGGGGAGCTGTTTTTT
CDR3 protein: CAIGTINTGELFF
J gene: TRBJ2-2
V gene: TRBV27
clone size: NA
D gene: NA

CDR3 DNA: TGTGCCAGCAGCTTATCGGGGGAAAAACTGTTTTTT
CDR3 protein: CASSLSGEKLFF
J gene: TRBJ1-4
V gene: TRBV7-9
clone size: NA
D gene: NA

CDR3 DNA: TGTGCCAGCTCCTCGCTAGCGGGAGAGCAAGAGACCCAGTACTTC
CDR3 protein: CASSSLAGEQETQYF
J gene: TRBJ2-5
V gene: TRBV18
clone size: few
D gene: TRBD2

CDR3 DNA: TGTGCCAGCAGCCCCCCCCGGATAGCGGGGGACAATGAGCAGTTCTTC
CDR3 protein: CASSPPRIAGDNEQFF
J gene: TRBJ2-1
V gene: TRBV6-6
clone size: NA
D gene: TRBD2

CDR3 DNA: TGTGCCAGCAGTGAAGGAGGACTAGCGGGAGATGGCGATACGCAGTATTTT
CDR3 protein: CASSEGGLAGDGDTQYF
J gene: TRBJ2-3
V gene: TRBV6-1
clone size: NA
D gene: TRBD2

CDR3 DNA: TGTGCCAGCAGCCGAGCGGCGGGGGGGCTTGGCGGGGAGCTGTTTTTT
CDR3 protein: CASSRAAGGLGGELFF
J gene: TRBJ2-2
V gene: TRBV7-8
clone size: NA
D gene: TRBD2

CDR3 DNA: TGTGCCAGCAGCGTAGACCGGGGGTCCCAAGAGACCCAGTACTTC
CDR3 protein: CASSVDRGSQETQYF
J gene: TRBJ2-5
V gene: TRBV9
clone size: NA
D gene: NA

CDR3 DNA: TGCGCCAGCAGCCCAGGAGCGGGAGACTACGAGCAGTACTTC
CDR3 protein: CASSPGAGDYEQYF
J gene: TRBJ2-7
V gene: TRBV4-3
clone size: NA
D gene: TRBD2

CDR3 DNA: TGTGCCAGCAGCACCCCAGGGACTAGCGGGTATGAGCAGTTCTTC
CDR3 protein: CASSTPGTSGYEQFF
J gene: TRBJ2-1
V gene: TRBV6-1
clone size: once
D gene: TRBD2

CDR3 DNA: TGTGCCAGCAGTGAAGAGGACGGAGGTGGCTATGATCATTACTTC
CDR3 protein: CASSEEDGGGYDHYF
J gene: TRBJ2-7
V gene: TRBV6-1
clone size: NA
D gene: NA

CDR3 DNA: TGTGCCAGCTCACCAGACTATAGCAATCAGCCCCAGCATTTT
CDR3 protein: CASSPDYSNQPQHF
J gene: TRBJ1-5
V gene: TRBV18
clone size: NA
D gene: NA

CDR3 DNA: TGTGCCAGCAGTGTCGCCCCTTCGAGCGAGCAGTACTTC
CDR3 protein: CASSVAPSSEQYF
J gene: TRBJ2-7
V gene: TRBV6-4
clone size: NA
D gene: NA

CDR3 DNA: TGTGCCAGTAGTACTCCTTTGGGACAGCGCAATGAGCAGTTCTTC
CDR3 protein: CASSTPLGQRNEQFF
J gene: TRBJ2-1
V gene: TRBV19
clone size: NA
D gene: TRBD1

CDR3 DNA: TGTGCCAGCAGCCACCAAACAACCACAGTGGCTTTCTTT
CDR3 protein: CASSHQTTTVAFF
J gene: TRBJ1-1
V gene: TRBV6-6
clone size: NA
D gene: NA

CDR3 DNA: TGTGCCAGCAGTGCACCTACATCTGGGGCCAACGTCCTGACTTTC
CDR3 protein: CASSAPTSGANVLTF
J gene: TRBJ2-6
V gene: TRBV28
clone size: NA
D gene: NA

CDR3 DNA: TGTGCCATCCAGGGGTGCATGTTGAACACTGAAGCTTTCTTT
CDR3 protein: CAIQGCMLNTEAFF
J gene: TRBJ1-1
V gene: TRBV6-4
clone size: NA
D gene: NA

CDR3 DNA: TGTGCCAGTAGTATAAAGGGGAGGAATGAGCAGTTCTTC
CDR3 protein: CASSIKGRNEQFF
J gene: TRBJ2-1
V gene: TRBV19
clone size: NA
D gene: NA

CDR3 DNA: TGTGCCGGCGCCGAAGCCCCGTATAGCAATCAGCCCCAGCATTTT
CDR3 protein: CAGAEAPYSNQPQHF
J gene: TRBJ1-5
V gene: TRBV28
clone size: once
D gene: NA

CDR3 DNA: TGTGCCAGCAGCCCAGGGAACACCGGGGAGCTGTTTTTT
CDR3 protein: CASSPGNTGELFF
J gene: TRBJ2-2
V gene: TRBV2
clone size: NA
D gene: NA

CDR3 DNA: TGTGCCAGCAGGGACTCGAATTACAATGAGCAGTTCTTC
CDR3 protein: CASRDSNYNEQFF
J gene: TRBJ2-1
V gene: TRBV27
clone size: NA
D gene: NA

CDR3 DNA: TGCGCCAGCAGTGCCGGGACTAGCGTTTACAATGAGCAGTTCTTC
CDR3 protein: CASSAGTSVYNEQFF
J gene: TRBJ2-1
V gene: TRBV5-1
clone size: NA
D gene: TRBD2

CDR3 DNA: TGTGCCAGCAGCCGCAGCGGGGGGCGAGGTTACGAGCAGTACTTC
CDR3 protein: CASSRSGGRGYEQYF
J gene: TRBJ2-7
V gene: TRBV27
clone size: NA
D gene: TRBD2

CDR3 DNA: TGTGCCAGCAGGAGGGGGGGGGAAAAACTGTTTTTT
CDR3 protein: CASRRGGEKLFF
J gene: TRBJ1-4
V gene: TRBV2
clone size: NA
D gene: NA

CDR3 DNA: TGTGCCAGCAGCCGATTCCGGGAAGGTGGAAACACCATATATTTT
CDR3 protein: CASSRFREGGNTIYF
J gene: TRBJ1-3
V gene: TRBV14
clone size: NA
D gene: NA

CDR3 DNA: TGTGCCAGTAGTGGCGGGACAGGACACGCCGAGCAGTACTTC
CDR3 protein: CASSGGTGHAEQYF
J gene: TRBJ2-7
V gene: TRBV19
clone size: NA
D gene: TRBD1

CDR3 DNA: TGTGCCAGCGACACAACGGGACAGGGGAACTATGGCTACACCTTC
CDR3 protein: CASDTTGQGNYGYTF
J gene: TRBJ1-2
V gene: TRBV28
clone size: NA
D gene: TRBD1

CDR3 DNA: TGCGCCAGCAGCTTGAGACTAGCGGGGGGCCTCTCCTACAATGAGCAGTTCTTC
CDR3 protein: CASSLRLAGGLSYNEQFF
J gene: TRBJ2-1
V gene: TRBV5-1
clone size: NA
D gene: TRBD2

CDR3 DNA: TGCGCCAGCAGCCAACAGACAGGGGGCAAGGGCGAGCAGTACTTC
CDR3 protein: CASSQQTGGKGEQYF
J gene: TRBJ2-7
V gene: TRBV5-1
clone size: once
D gene: TRBD1

CDR3 DNA: TGTGCCAGTAAGACAGGGACTGGGGCCAACGTCCTGACTTTC
CDR3 protein: CASKTGTGANVLTF
J gene: TRBJ2-6
V gene: TRBV19
clone size: NA
D gene: TRBD1

CDR3 DNA: TGTGCCAGCAGTGTAACCGGGACAGGGAACACTGAAGCTTTCTTT
CDR3 protein: CASSVTGTGNTEAFF
J gene: TRBJ1-1
V gene: TRBV6-1
clone size: NA
D gene: TRBD1

CDR3 DNA: TGTGCCAGCAGCTTAAGAGGGAGGCCCTACGAGCAGTACTTC
CDR3 protein: CASSLRGRPYEQYF
J gene: TRBJ2-7
V gene: TRBV7-6
clone size: NA
D gene: NA

CDR3 DNA: TGTGCCAGCAGTGAAGCGAGCGGGGGGTACAATGAGCAGTTCTTC
CDR3 protein: CASSEASGGYNEQFF
J gene: TRBJ2-1
V gene: TRBV6-1
clone size: NA
D gene: TRBD2

CDR3 DNA: TGTGCCAGTAGTATGGCGCGGGAGTCTGGGGCCAACGTCCTGACTTTC
CDR3 protein: CASSMARESGANVLTF
J gene: TRBJ2-6
V gene: TRBV19
clone size: NA
D gene: TRBD2

CDR3 DNA: TGCGCCAGCAGCCCAGGGTCCTGGGCCTCTGGAAACACCATATATTTT
CDR3 protein: CASSPGSWASGNTIYF
J gene: TRBJ1-3
V gene: TRBV4-1
clone size: NA
D gene: NA

CDR3 DNA: TGTGCCACCTCACAAGTAGGGTCGGGCAGGATGAACACTGAAGCTTTCTTT
CDR3 protein: CATSQVGSGRMNTEAFF
J gene: TRBJ1-1
V gene: TRBV15
clone size: few
D gene: NA

CDR3 DNA: TGTGCCAGCAGTGAAAACAAAGGGGGTAACTATGGCTACACCTTC
CDR3 protein: CASSENKGGNYGYTF
J gene: TRBJ1-2
V gene: TRBV2
clone size: NA
D gene: NA

CDR3 DNA: TGCGCCAGCAGCTCGGGACAGGGCCTTGGCACAGATACGCAGTATTTT
CDR3 protein: CASSSGQGLGTDTQYF
J gene: TRBJ2-3
V gene: TRBV5-1
clone size: NA
D gene: TRBD1

CDR3 DNA: TGTGCCAGCAGTTTACCAGTCCCTAATCAGCCCCAGCATTTT
CDR3 protein: CASSLPVPNQPQHF
J gene: TRBJ1-5
V gene: TRBV28
clone size: NA
D gene: NA

CDR3 DNA: TGCGCCAGCAGTTTGGAGGGTACGCGCAATCAGCCCCAGCATTTT
CDR3 protein: CASSLEGTRNQPQHF
J gene: TRBJ1-5
V gene: TRBV5-1
clone size: NA
D gene: NA

CDR3 DNA: TGCGCCAGCAGCTTGGGGACAGGCCAAAACATTCAGTACTTC
CDR3 protein: CASSLGTGQNIQYF
J gene: TRBJ2-4
V gene: TRBV5-1
clone size: NA
D gene: TRBD1

CDR3 DNA: TGTGCCAGCGGGGGGACAGGGCGGGTGGACGAGCAGTACTTC
CDR3 protein: CASGGTGRVDEQYF
J gene: TRBJ2-7
V gene: TRBV5-5
clone size: NA
D gene: TRBD1

CDR3 DNA: TGTGCCAGCAGCTTACGGGGGGGCTACGAGCAGTACTTC
CDR3 protein: CASSLRGGYEQYF
J gene: TRBJ2-7
V gene: TRBV11-3
clone size: few
D gene: TRBD2